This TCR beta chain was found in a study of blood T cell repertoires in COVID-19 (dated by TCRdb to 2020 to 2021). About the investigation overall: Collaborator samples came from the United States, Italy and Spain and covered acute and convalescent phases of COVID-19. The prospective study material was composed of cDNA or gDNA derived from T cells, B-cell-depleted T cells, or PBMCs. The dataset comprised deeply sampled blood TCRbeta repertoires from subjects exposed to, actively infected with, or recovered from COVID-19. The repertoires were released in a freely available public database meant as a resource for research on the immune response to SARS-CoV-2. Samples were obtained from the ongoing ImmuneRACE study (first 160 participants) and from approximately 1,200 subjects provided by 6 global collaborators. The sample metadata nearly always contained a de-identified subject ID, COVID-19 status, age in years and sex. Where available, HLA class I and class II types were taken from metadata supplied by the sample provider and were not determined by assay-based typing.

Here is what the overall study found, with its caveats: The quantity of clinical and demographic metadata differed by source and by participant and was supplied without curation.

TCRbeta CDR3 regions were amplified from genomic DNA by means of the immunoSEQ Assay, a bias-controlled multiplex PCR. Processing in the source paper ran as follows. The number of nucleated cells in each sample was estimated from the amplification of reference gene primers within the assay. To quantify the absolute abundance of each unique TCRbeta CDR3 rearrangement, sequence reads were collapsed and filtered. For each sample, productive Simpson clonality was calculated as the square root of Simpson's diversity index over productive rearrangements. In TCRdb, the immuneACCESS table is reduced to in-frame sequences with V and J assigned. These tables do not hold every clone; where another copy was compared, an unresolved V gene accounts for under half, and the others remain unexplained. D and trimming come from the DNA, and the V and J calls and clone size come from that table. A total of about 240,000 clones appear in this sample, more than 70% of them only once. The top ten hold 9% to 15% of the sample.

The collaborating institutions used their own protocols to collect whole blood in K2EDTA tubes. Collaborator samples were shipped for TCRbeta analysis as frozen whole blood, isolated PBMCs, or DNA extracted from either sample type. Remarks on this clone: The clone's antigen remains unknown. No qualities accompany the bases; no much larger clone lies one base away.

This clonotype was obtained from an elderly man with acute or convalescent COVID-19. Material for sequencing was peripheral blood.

The DNA sequence is TGTGCCAGCAGTTCCATCACCTACGAGCAGTACTTC. Its translation reads: CASSSITYEQYF. The V gene is TRBV12-3 or TRBV12-4 and the J gene is TRBJ2-7; the D gene cannot be named for sure. The CDR3 runs 12 amino acids, cysteine and phenylalanine included. Only CDR3 DNA is held: 36 bases, read in frame from base 1. V and J lose 4 bases and 2 bases, and a span of 6 bases separates them.